The 20 T cell receptor beta chains given below trace back to one sample, sequenced in a study of blood T cell repertoires in COVID-19. Only in-frame clones appear in the TCRdb table, and some are missing; sequencing was by immunoSEQ multiplex PCR. This table has about 170,000 clones, 83% appearing once. The source material was peripheral blood. The receptors stem from a woman of 80 years or more with acute or convalescent COVID-19.

The J gene is TRBJ2-3, the V gene TRBV5-1, with a weak D call TRBD2 (6 bases). Between the trimmed V and J ends, which lost 0 bases and 4 bases, there was a span of 12 bases. From germline, CDR1 is SGHRS and CDR2 YFSETQ. The CDR3 has 15 residues. DNA of the CDR3: TGCGCCAGCAGCTTGGCGGGGGATCGGGCAGATACGCAGTATTTT. Translated: CASSLAGDRADTQYF. Supplemented by reference TRBV5-1 and TRBJ2-3, the full variable domain reads KAGVTQTPRYLIKTRGQQVTLSCSPISGHRSVSWYQQTPGQGLQFLFEYFSETQRNKGNFPGRFSGRQFSNSRSEMNVSTLELGDSALYLCASSLAGDRADTQYFGPGTRLTVL.

The gene calls are TRBV30 and TRBJ2-2; 14 bases fit TRBD2. After removal of 8 bases from V and 1 base from J, the junction contained 6 bases not matched to a gene. CDR3 size: 16 residues. CDR1 is GTSNPN and CDR2 is SVGIG in the germline V gene (reference sequence). The CDR3 loop is CARGTSGRWNTGELFF. The CDR3, as DNA: TGTGCCCGAGGGACTAGCGGGAGATGGAACACCGGGGAGCTGTTTTTT.

This clone was recorded many times. This chain links TRBV19 with TRBJ2-7; 12 bases fit TRBD1. Germline V gives CDR1 LNHDA, CDR2 SQIVND (reference sequence). This CDR3 contains 14 residues. J gave up 4 bases and V 6 bases, and 4 bases lay outside the gene matches. The CDR3 DNA reads TGTGCCAGTAGATCGGGACAGGGGGCTTACGAGCAGTACTTC. Protein sequence: CASRSGQGAYEQYF.

This chain joins TRBV6-6 and TRBJ2-2, with no clear D. The CDR3 spans 14 residues. CDR1 MNHNY and CDR2 SVGAGI come from the germline V gene (reference sequence). V shed 5 bases and J shed 4 bases, with 11 bases lying between them. CDR3: CASSPQVTTGELFF. CDR3 nucleotides: TGTGCCAGCAGTCCTCAGGTTACCACCGGGGAGCTGTTTTTT.

The rearrangement links TRBV19 to TRBJ1-1, with D maybe TRBD1 (5 bases). This CDR3 region has 14 residues. The germline gives CDR1 LNHDA, CDR2 SQIVND (reference sequence). Trimming removed 7 bases from V and 5 bases from J, with 17 bases in between. CDR3 sequence: CASMGQGFGTEAFF. For the CDR3, the DNA is TGTGCCAGTATGGGGCAGGGTTTTGGGACTGAAGCTTTCTTT. Full variable domain (missing parts from reference TRBV19 and TRBJ1-1): DGGITQSPKYLFRKEGQNVTLSCEQNLNHDAMYWYRQDPGQGLRLIYYSQIVNDFQKGDIAEGYSVSREKKESFPLTVTSAQKNPTAFYLCASMGQGFGTEAFFGQGTRLTVV.

The CDR3 nucleotides are TGTGCCAGCAGCACACTAGCGGGGAGCACAGATACGCAGTATTTT. Translating it yields CASSTLAGSTDTQYF. J is TRBJ2-3 and V is TRBV7-2; 10 nucleotides agree with TRBD2. CDR1 and CDR2 (germline): SGHTA, FQGNSA. The V gene end was trimmed by 5 bases and the J gene end by 0 bases; junction bases not matched to a gene: 2. CDR3 length: 15 amino acids.

The chain recombines TRBV3-1 (or the pseudogene TRBV3-2) with TRBJ1-1, with D tentatively TRBD1 (5 bases). Germline assignment: CDR1 LGHDT and CDR2 YNNKEL (reference sequence). V was pared by 6 bases and J by 0 bases, with 8 bases between. The CDR3 has 13 residues. CDR3 sequence: CASSWTMNTEAFF. CDR3 coding DNA: TGTGCCAGCAGTTGGACAATGAACACTGAAGCTTTCTTT.

V usage is TRBV30 and J usage is TRBJ1-6; TRBD1 might be the D (5 bases). The length of the CDR3 is 13 residues. The germline V gene encodes CDR1 GTSNPN and CDR2 SVGIG (reference sequence). CDR3 in amino acids: CATEESYNSPLHF. CDR3 coding DNA: TGTGCGACAGAAGAATCCTATAATTCACCCCTCCACTTT.

About this clone: The sample has other DNA sequences that encode this CDR3 too. The rearrangement links TRBV6-2 or TRBV6-3 to TRBJ2-7; 9 nucleotides align to TRBD1. CDR3 length: 14 residues. With V trimmed by 4 bases and J by 2 bases, 3 bases remained unmatched. The V gene's germline CDR1 is MNHEY and CDR2 SVGEGT. CDR3: CASSLDRGTYEQYF. CDR3 DNA: TGTGCCAGCAGTTTGGACAGGGGCACCTACGAGCAGTACTTC.

The table lists this clone with a count of one. The V and J genes are TRBV4-1 and TRBJ2-7; TRBD1 matches at 11 bases. Germline-derived CDR1 and CDR2 are MGHRA and YSYEKL. The CDR3 covers 17 residues. The V segment lost 6 bases and the J segment 0 bases; nucleotides outside the gene matches: 10. In DNA, the CDR3 is TGCGCCAGCAGTCTCAATACCGGGACAGGGGGCTCCTACGAGCAGTACTTC. Encoded protein: CASSLNTGTGGSYEQYF.

The chain couples TRBV5-4 to TRBJ2-1, with D possibly being TRBD2 (7 bases). Germline assignment: CDR1 SGHNT and CDR2 YYREEE (reference sequence). V was trimmed by 0 bases and J by 4 bases, leaving 11 bases between them. The CDR3 covers 15 residues. The CDR3 DNA sequence: TGTGCCAGCAGCTTGGGCGGGGGCGTTTACAATGAGCAGTTCTTC. Encoded protein: CASSLGGGVYNEQFF.

In this sample, this clone turned up a few times. The CDR3 protein is CAWSVLLNTEAFF. The CDR3, as DNA: TGTGCCTGGAGTGTACTGTTGAACACTGAAGCTTTCTTT. This sequence joins TRBV30 and TRBJ1-1; no clear D gene. The germline CDR1 and CDR2 sequences are GTSNPN and SVGIG (reference sequence). CDR3 size: 13 residues. Trimming took off 0 bases at V and 0 bases at J, with 5 bases between the two ends.

This clone was seen just once. The gene calls are TRBV6-5 and TRBJ2-1, with D possibly matching TRBD2 (5 bases). The ends were cut back, 0 bases at V and 10 bases at J, with 16 bases in the middle. CDR1 MNHEY and CDR2 SVGAGI come from the germline V gene. The CDR3 sequence is 15 residues long. CDR3 sequence reads: CASSYSTRGSREQFF. In DNA form, the CDR3 reads TGTGCCAGCAGTTACTCGACCCGAGGGAGTCGCGAGCAGTTCTTC.

The rearrangement uses TRBV3-1 (or the pseudogene TRBV3-2) and TRBJ2-5; TRBD2 matches at 8 bases. The germline V gene has CDR1 LGHDT and CDR2 YNNKEL (reference sequence). With 4 bases clipped from V and 2 bases from J, the junction kept 12 bases outside the gene matches. The CDR3 sequence is 17 residues long. CDR3 amino acids: CASSPWAAGGSQETQYF. DNA for the CDR3: TGTGCCAGCAGCCCCTGGGCGGCGGGAGGATCACAAGAGACCCAGTACTTC.

The chain has TRBV14 and TRBJ1-1; D is undetermined. The CDR3 consists of 16 residues. Germline CDR1 is SGHDN and CDR2 is FVKESK. V gave up 8 bases and J gave up 5 bases, with 24 bases separating them. The CDR3 sequence: CASSSRIEGLRTEAFF. The CDR3 region has the DNA TGTGCCAGCTCAAGCCGGATTGAGGGTTTGAGGACTGAAGCTTTCTTT.

The chain couples TRBV20-1 to TRBJ2-7; possible D gene TRBD1, 5 bases. The CDR3 spans 12 residues. V shed 3 bases and J shed 3 bases, with 9 bases lying between them. Germline V gene data show CDR1 as DFQATT and CDR2 as SNEGSKA (reference sequence). CDR3 sequence: CSASGQGYEQYF. The CDR3 DNA sequence: TGCAGTGCTAGTGGGCAGGGCTACGAGCAGTACTTC.

The chain combines TRBV10-3 with TRBJ1-2; weak D call: TRBD1 (6 bases). Germline CDR1 reads ENHRY; CDR2 reads SYGVKD. Between the trimmed V and J ends, which lost 0 bases and 0 bases, there was a span of 11 bases. The CDR3 is made up of 16 amino acids. The CDR3 region has the DNA TGTGCCATCAGTGAGTCTCGGGACACCTCTAACTATGGCTACACCTTC. It yields the protein CAISESRDTSNYGYTF.

The chain is built from TRBV5-4 and TRBJ2-2; 9 positions match TRBD1. J gave up 1 base and V 3 bases, and 7 bases lay outside the gene matches. The CDR3 length is 17 residues. Germline V gene data show CDR1 as SGHNT and CDR2 as YYREEE (reference sequence). The DNA of the CDR3 is TGTGCCAGCAGCTCACCGGGACAGGGAGGGAACACCGGGGAGCTGTTTTTT. Translation: CASSSPGQGGNTGELFF.

The chain couples TRBV6-2 or TRBV6-3 to TRBJ1-2; D may be TRBD1 (6 bases). This CDR3 is built from 15 residues. The germline V and J ends were trimmed by 2 bases and 0 bases, with 10 bases remaining between them. Germline V gene lookup returns CDR1 MNHEY and CDR2 SVGEGT. The CDR3 is CASSYDRIANYGYTF. The CDR3 DNA follows: TGTGCCAGCAGTTACGACAGGATTGCTAACTATGGCTACACCTTC.

The J gene is TRBJ1-4, the V gene TRBV6-2 or TRBV6-3; D unresolved. CDR3 length: 14 residues. Germline V lookup: CDR1 MNHEY, CDR2 SVGEGT. Trimming left V 0 bases short and J 5 bases short, with 7 bases between. CDR3 protein: CASSYSRVNEKLFF. The CDR3 DNA sequence: TGTGCCAGCAGTTACTCGAGGGTGAATGAAAAACTGTTTTTT.